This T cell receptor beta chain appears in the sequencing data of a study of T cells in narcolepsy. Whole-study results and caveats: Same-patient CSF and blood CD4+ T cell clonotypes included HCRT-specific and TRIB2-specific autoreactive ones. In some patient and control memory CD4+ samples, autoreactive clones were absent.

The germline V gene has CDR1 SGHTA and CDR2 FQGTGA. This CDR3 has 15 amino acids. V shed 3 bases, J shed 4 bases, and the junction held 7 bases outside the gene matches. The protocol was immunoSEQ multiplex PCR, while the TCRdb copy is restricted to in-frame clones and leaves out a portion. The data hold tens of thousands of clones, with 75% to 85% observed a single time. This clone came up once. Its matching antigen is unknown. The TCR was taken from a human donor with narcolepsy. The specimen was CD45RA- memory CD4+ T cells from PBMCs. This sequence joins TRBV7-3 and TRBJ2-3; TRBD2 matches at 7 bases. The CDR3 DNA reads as TGTGCCAGCAGCTTGGGGGGGATTGGGTCAGATACGCAGTATTTT. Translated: CASSLGGIGSDTQYF.